The next 32 T cell receptor beta chains were all read from a single sample in a study of blood T cells in healthy people across ages. Through a sample-barcoded 5' primer and a J-beta primer mix, a second PCR was run for roughly 6 to 12 cycles. Each CDR3 protein is one row after TCRdb ran MiXCR on the 5' RACE reads. The data hold about 680,000 distinct CDR3 sequences, with roughly 50% observed a single time. The material sequenced was blood. The source is a woman aged 55-70 years in good health.

The chain combines TRBV2 with TRBJ2-3; 7 nucleotides align to TRBD1. The germline V gene encodes CDR1 SNHLY and CDR2 FYNNEI. The CDR3 has 14 residues. Trimming at V came to 8 bases and at J to 6 bases, leaving 11 bases not matched to a gene. In DNA, the CDR3 is TGTGCCAGCCAACAGGCAGGGGGTTCGGATACGCAGTATTTT. This sequence encodes CASQQAGGSDTQYF.

At least ten counts were recorded for this clonotype. The chain carries TRBV4-3 and TRBJ2-5; 12 bases match TRBD2. V was clipped by 2 bases and J by 2 bases; unmatched bases: 3. The germline gives CDR1 LGHNA, CDR2 YSLEER. The CDR3 runs to 16 residues. CDR3 in amino acids: CASSQSGLAGQETQYF. DNA of the CDR3: TGCGCCAGCAGCCAATCAGGACTAGCGGGGCAAGAGACCCAGTACTTC.

This clonotype was seen more than once but under ten times. The CDR3 DNA follows: TGCAGCGTTGACTCAGGGAACACCGGGGAGCTGTTTTTT. This encodes CSVDSGNTGELFF. The genes are TRBV29-1 and TRBJ2-2; D gene unclear. The CDR3 runs to 13 residues. V was cut by 3 bases and J by 1 base, with 6 bases left in between. Germline CDR1 reads SQVTM; CDR2 reads ANQGSEA.

Many counts were recorded for this clonotype. The chain employs TRBV11-2 and TRBJ2-5; 10 nucleotides agree with TRBD1. Per the germline V gene, CDR1 is SGHAT and CDR2 is FQNNGV. V dropped 4 bases and J dropped 11; count of bases not matched to a gene: 19. The CDR3 totals 17 residues. In DNA, the CDR3 is TGTGCCAGCAGCTACGGACCGGGACAGGGGAAGGTAAATGAGCAGTACTTC. Encoded protein: CASSYGPGQGKVNEQYF.

The V and J genes are TRBV2 and TRBJ2-6; a weak D match, TRBD1 (6 bases). This CDR3 is 15 amino acids long. Trimming took off 5 bases at V and 0 bases at J, with 8 bases between the two ends. Germline lookup yields CDR1 SNHLY and CDR2 FYNNEI. The CDR3 region is CASSRQDSGANVLTF. The CDR3 DNA sequence: TGTGCCAGCAGTCGACAGGACTCTGGGGCCAACGTCCTGACTTTC. Drawing the rest from reference TRBV2 and TRBJ2-6, the complete variable domain is EPEVTQTPSHQVTQMGQEVILRCVPISNHLYFYWYRQILGQKVEFLVSFYNNEISEKSEIFDDQFSVERPDGSNFTLKIRSTKLEDSAMYFCASSRQDSGANVLTFGAGSRLTVL.

The chain uses TRBV2 and TRBJ2-3; a possible D gene is TRBD2 (5 bases). The CDR3 spans 16 residues. Trimming stripped 6 bases from V and 1 base from J, with 17 bases between. Germline V gene sequence: CDR1 SNHLY, CDR2 FYNNEI. The DNA of the CDR3 is TGTGCCAGCAGAGAGCTCAGCGGAGGTGGCACAGATACGCAGTATTTT. This encodes CASRELSGGGTDTQYF.

This chain connects TRBV18 to TRBJ1-4, with a weak D call TRBD1 (5 bases). Between the trimmed V and J ends, which lost 3 bases and 2 bases, there was a span of 22 bases. Germline V gene data show CDR1 as KGHSH and CDR2 as LQKENI. The length of the CDR3 is 19 residues. The CDR3 loop reads CASSPAGGTGGTTNEKLFF. The DNA for the CDR3 is TGTGCCAGCTCACCGGCTGGAGGGACTGGTGGGACGACTAATGAAAAACTGTTTTTT.

To note about this clonotype: This sequence may be a read error, since a much larger clone differs from it by one base. This chain joins TRBV29-1 and TRBJ2-1; 9 bases align to TRBD2. This CDR3 is 14 amino acids long. CDR1 and CDR2 (germline): SQVTM, ANQGSEA. The CDR3 spells CSDLLAGVYNEPFF. CDR3 DNA sequence: TGCAGCGACCTATTAGCGGGAGTCTACAATGAGCCGTTCTTC.

Details on this clonotype: This could be a read error, since a much larger clone is one nucleotide away. The V call is TRBV11-2, the J call TRBJ2-1; D is uncertain. Germline V CDR1 and CDR2: SGHAT, FQNNGV. The V gene lost 1 base and the J gene lost 0 bases, with 7 bases spanning the gap. This CDR3 region has 15 residues. The CDR3 coding sequence is TGTGCCAGCAGCTTAGGCGCCAACTCCTACAATGAGCAGTTCTTC. This translates into CASSLGANSYNEQFF.

The CDR3: CASTGDRVYNEQYF. CDR3 DNA: TGTGCCAGCACCGGGGACAGAGTCTACAATGAGCAGTACTTC. J is TRBJ2-7 and V is TRBV12-3 or TRBV12-4; 7 nucleotides align to TRBD1. Trimming took 7 bases from V and 7 from J; bases not matched to a gene: 13. The CDR3 loop spans 14 amino acids.

This clonotype appeared a few times. This sequence joins TRBV20-1 and TRBJ2-1; D gene uncertain. The V end was cut by 6 bases, the J end by 10 bases, with 19 bases between. This CDR3 is built from 13 residues. Germline-derived CDR1 and CDR2 are DFQATT and SNEGSKA (reference sequence). CDR3 in DNA: TGCAGTGCAGCGACCTACCTGGATGGAGAGCAGTTCTTC. Translating gives CSAATYLDGEQFF.

This clonotype has only a few counts. V is TRBV4-1 and J is TRBJ2-1; 8 bases line up with TRBD2. The CDR3 totals 15 residues. The V gene's germline CDR1 is MGHRA and CDR2 YSYEKL. V dropped 1 base and J dropped 3; count of bases not matched to a gene: 2. This CDR3 reads CASSQVLAGYNEQFF. The CDR3 DNA is TGCGCCAGCAGCCAAGTTCTAGCGGGCTACAATGAGCAGTTCTTC.

The table lists this clonotype with many counts. The rearrangement links TRBV11-2 to TRBJ2-1; D gene uncertain. CDR3 length equals 14 residues. Trimming cost V 1 base and J 0 bases, with 4 bases left between them. CDR1 SGHAT and CDR2 FQNNGV come from the germline V gene. The CDR3 region is CASSLGPSYNEQFF. The CDR3, as DNA: TGTGCCAGCAGCTTAGGGCCCTCCTACAATGAGCAGTTCTTC.

The chain employs TRBV19 and TRBJ2-7; a weak D match, TRBD1 (5 bases). The CDR3 consists of 14 residues. CDR1 LNHDA and CDR2 SQIVND come from the germline V gene (reference sequence). V lost 5 bases to trimming and J lost 2 bases, with 13 bases between them. CDR3 residues: CASSYQGSPYEQYF. The CDR3 DNA sequence: TGTGCCAGTAGTTATCAGGGCAGCCCCTACGAGCAGTACTTC. Drawing the rest from reference TRBV19 and TRBJ2-7, the complete variable domain is DGGITQSPKYLFRKEGQNVTLSCEQNLNHDAMYWYRQDPGQGLRLIYYSQIVNDFQKGDIAEGYSVSREKKESFPLTVTSAQKNPTAFYLCASSYQGSPYEQYFGPGTRLTVT.

This clonotype has more than one count but fewer than ten. The chain is built from TRBV7-9 and TRBJ2-5; tentatively, D is TRBD2 (5 bases). The V end lost 5 bases, the J end lost 4 bases, and 11 bases lay between the germline ends. The CDR3 sequence is 13 residues long. Germline V gene lookup returns CDR1 SEHNR and CDR2 FQNEAQ (reference sequence). The CDR3, as DNA: TGTGCCAGCAGCGCAAGCGGAATAGAGACCCAGTACTTC. Its protein product is CASSASGIETQYF.

The chain links TRBV7-9 to TRBJ2-7; tentatively, D is TRBD1 (6 bases). The CDR3 is 14 residues long. CDR1 is SEHNR and CDR2 is FQNEAQ in the germline V gene (reference sequence). With 6 bases removed from V and 12 bases from J, the gap between germline ends came to 24 bases. CDR3 DNA sequence: TGTGCCAGCAGACGTACAGGGATGGGAGAGACCCTGTACTTC. Amino acids: CASRRTGMGETLYF.

J is TRBJ2-6 and V is TRBV20-1; D unresolved. Germline-derived CDR1 and CDR2 are DFQATT and SNEGSKA (reference sequence). The CDR3 covers 15 residues. Trimming shortened V by 3 bases and J by 0 bases, and 9 bases separated the two germline ends. CDR3 region: CSASGRNSGANVLTF. DNA of the CDR3: TGCAGTGCTAGTGGCCGAAACTCTGGGGCCAACGTCCTGACTTTC.

This chain links TRBV15 with TRBJ1-1; perhaps TRBD1 as D (6 bases). Per germline, CDR1 LNHNV and CDR2 YYDKDF (reference sequence). This CDR3 has 12 amino acids. Trimming cost V 0 bases and J 8 bases, with 7 bases left between them. Here the CDR3 reads CATSRDGTEAFF. In DNA form, the CDR3 reads TGTGCCACCAGCAGAGACGGGACAGAAGCTTTCTTT.

This chain joins TRBV15 and TRBJ2-1, with D maybe TRBD2 (5 bases). The CDR3 sequence is 14 residues long. Germline assignment: CDR1 LNHNV and CDR2 YYDKDF (reference sequence). With 0 bases removed from V and 9 bases from J, the gap between germline ends came to 12 bases. The chain's CDR3 is CATSRDRLAFEQFF. The CDR3 DNA sequence: TGTGCCACCAGCAGAGACAGGCTAGCTTTTGAGCAGTTCTTC.

V is TRBV6-2 or TRBV6-3 and J is TRBJ1-2, with D possibly being TRBD1 (5 bases). The CDR3 is 12 amino acids. CDR1 and CDR2 (germline): MNHEY, SVGEGT. Between the trimmed V and J ends, which lost 3 bases and 8 bases, there was a span of 10 bases. CDR3 DNA: TGTGCCAGCAGTTATTGGGGGTCCGGCTACACCTTC. Residues: CASSYWGSGYTF.

The V call is TRBV20-1, the J call TRBJ2-5; 9 bases match TRBD1. The closer fit of TRBJ2-7 to the DNA end suggests the J call may be wrong. CDR1 DFQATT and CDR2 SNEGSKA come from the germline V gene (reference sequence). The CDR3 is made up of 15 amino acids. CDR3 sequence reads: CSAGESGTGSYEQYF. DNA for the CDR3: TGCAGTGCCGGAGAATCCGGGACAGGGAGCTACGAGCAGTACTTC.

The genes are TRBV28 and TRBJ2-7; D perhaps matches TRBD2 (5 bases). The V end was cut by 5 bases, the J end by 10 bases, with 15 bases between. The CDR3 runs to 12 residues. The germline V gene has CDR1 MDHEN and CDR2 SYDVKM. CDR3 loop: CASSTIRDTQYF. The CDR3 DNA reads as TGTGCCAGCAGTACCATCCGGGATACCCAGTACTTC. Drawing the rest from reference TRBV28 and TRBJ2-7, the complete variable domain is DVKVTQSSRYLVKRTGEKVFLECVQDMDHENMFWYRQDPGLGLRLIYFSYDVKMKEKGDIPEGYSVSREKKERFSLILESASTNQTSMYLCASSTIRDTQYFGPGTRLTVT.

A few counts support this clonotype. This chain connects TRBV29-1 to TRBJ2-5, with D uncertain. CDR3 size: 13 residues. CDR1 is SQVTM, CDR2 ANQGSEA, per germline. The V end lost 2 bases, the J end lost 5 bases, and 12 bases lay between the germline ends. The CDR3 DNA is TGCAGCGTTGAAAGGGTCGACGGGGAGACCCAGTACTTC. It specifies CSVERVDGETQYF. Together with reference TRBV29-1 and TRBJ2-5, the CDR3 gives the full variable domain: SAVISQKPSRDICQRGTSLTIQCQVDSQVTMMFWYRQQPGQSLTLIATANQGSEATYESGFVIDKFPISRPNLTFSTLTVSNMSPEDSSIYLCSVERVDGETQYFGPGTRLLVL.

This clonotype has more than one count but fewer than ten. This chain joins TRBV20-1 and TRBJ1-5, with unresolved D. V lost 6 bases, J lost 12 bases, and 21 bases lay in between. The CDR3 has 13 residues. Germline CDR1 and CDR2: DFQATT and SNEGSKA (reference sequence). The CDR3 sequence: CSAEYGLYRLQHF. The CDR3 nucleotides are TGCAGTGCCGAGTACGGGTTGTATCGGCTCCAGCATTTT.

Only a few counts were recorded for this clonotype. The chain employs TRBV20-1 and TRBJ2-5; 9 nucleotides line up with TRBD2. The CDR3 is 13 amino acids. Losses at the gene ends were 6 bases for V and 4 bases for J; bases not matched to a gene: 6. CDR1 is DFQATT and CDR2 is SNEGSKA in the germline V gene (reference sequence). CDR3 sequence reads: CSAALAGAETQYF. As DNA, the CDR3 is TGCAGTGCCGCTTTAGCGGGAGCAGAGACCCAGTACTTC.

This clonotype occurred a few times. The genes are TRBV20-1 and TRBJ2-1, with TRBD1 matching 9 bases. From germline, CDR1 is DFQATT and CDR2 SNEGSKA (reference sequence). The junction had 6 bases not matched to a gene; V was cut back by 5 bases and J by 4 bases. The CDR3 is 14 amino acids. The CDR3 coding sequence is TGCAGTGCTGTACAGGGGGCAAGATACAATGAGCAGTTCTTC. Amino acids: CSAVQGARYNEQFF.

The V gene is TRBV20-1, the J gene TRBJ2-3; 11 positions match TRBD2. CDR1 is DFQATT and CDR2 is SNEGSKA in the germline V gene (reference sequence). V trimming: 6 bases; J trimming: 2 bases; junction bases outside the gene matches: 10. CDR3 length: 16 residues. The DNA of the CDR3 is TGCAGTGCGTATTTGCCGGGACTAGCGGCCACAGATACGCAGTATTTT. Its protein is CSAYLPGLAATDTQYF.

The rearrangement links TRBV20-1 to TRBJ2-7; D might be TRBD2 (6 bases). V was trimmed by 0 bases and J by 1 base, leaving 7 bases between them. The CDR3 contains 13 residues. Germline assignment: CDR1 DFQATT and CDR2 SNEGSKA (reference sequence). The CDR3 region is CSARDGRSYEQYF. CDR3 in DNA: TGCAGTGCTAGAGATGGGAGGTCCTACGAGCAGTACTTC.

This clonotype was counted between two and nine times. The chain links TRBV27 to TRBJ2-5, with D tentatively TRBD1 (5 bases). V shed 8 bases and J shed 5 bases, with 18 bases lying between them. Germline assignment: CDR1 MNHEY and CDR2 SMNVEV (reference sequence). This CDR3 is built from 14 residues. CDR3 nucleotide sequence: TGTGCCAGCTCGAGCCCGACAGTGTCCGAGACCCAGTACTTC. Its translation is CASSSPTVSETQYF.

The chain links TRBV28 to TRBJ2-5, with unresolved D. The germline gives CDR1 MDHEN, CDR2 SYDVKM. V lost 0 bases and J lost 5, with 10 bases in between. The CDR3 contains 14 residues. In DNA, the CDR3 is TGTGCCAGCAGTTTATGGCAAGGCTCGGAGACCCAGTACTTC. It yields the protein CASSLWQGSETQYF.

The chain uses TRBV7-2 and TRBJ2-3; D gene uncertain. CDR3 length equals 14 residues. Germline V gives CDR1 SGHTA, CDR2 FQGNSA. The V end lost 5 bases, the J end lost 6 bases, and 15 bases lay between the germline ends. CDR3 bases: TGTGCCAGCAGCCAGGCTGGGCGTTCGGATACGCAGTATTTT. Protein product: CASSQAGRSDTQYF.

Points on this clonotype: A much more abundant neighbour one base away suggests this may be a read error. The J gene is TRBJ1-1, the V gene TRBV7-3; maybe TRBD1 (5 bases). Germline V gene sequence: CDR1 SGHTA, CDR2 FQGTGA. Trimming shortened V by 2 bases and J by 5 bases, and 18 bases separated the two germline ends. CDR3 length: 16 amino acids. CDR3 in DNA: TGTGCCAGCAGCTTACCAAGGTGGACCCCAGGGACTGAAGCTTTCTTT. The encoded protein is CASSLPRWTPGTEAFF. Full variable domain (outside the CDR3, taken from reference TRBV7-3 and TRBJ1-1): GAGVSQTPSNKVTEKGKYVELRCDPISGHTALYWYRQSLGQGPEFLIYFQGTGAADDSGLPNDRFFAVRPEGSVSTLKIQRTERGDSAVYLCASSLPRWTPGTEAFFGQGTRLTVV.